These T cell receptor beta chains were read from a single sample in a study of blood T cell repertoires in COVID-19. Produced via immunoSEQ multiplex PCR; TCRdb's table is partial and in-frame only. The sample lists 300,000 to 350,000 clones, approximately 89% occurring once. Sequenced input: peripheral blood. These receptor sequences come from a woman in her sixties or seventies with COVID-19, enrolled during active disease. Each CDR3 is given with its conserved first and last residue. D genes are given only for firm matches. Size is stated for part of the rows, as once, few or many counts, or as a class when the clone is expanded.

len: 12; abundance: .; j_gene: TRBJ2-1; v_gene: TRBV6-5; d_gene: .; CDR3nt: TGTGCCAGCGGCAGGGGCAGAAATGAGCAGTTCTTC; CDR3aa: CASGRGRNEQFF
len: 18; abundance: .; j_gene: TRBJ2-3; v_gene: TRBV11-3; d_gene: TRBD2; CDR3nt: TGTGCCAGCAGCTTAGATCTCGGGGGACTAAGAAGCACAGATACGCAGTATTTT; CDR3aa: CASSLDLGGLRSTDTQYF
len: 13; abundance: .; j_gene: TRBJ1-5; v_gene: TRBV6-5; d_gene: .; CDR3nt: TGTGCCAGCCGATACGGACTCCGGGGGACCCAGCATTTT; CDR3aa: CASRYGLRGTQHF
len: 16; abundance: .; j_gene: TRBJ2-7; v_gene: TRBV19; d_gene: .; CDR3nt: TGTGCCAGTAGTCCCCGGGGAGGACTCGGCGGCTACGAGCAGTACTTC; CDR3aa: CASSPRGGLGGYEQYF
len: 15; abundance: .; j_gene: TRBJ1-5; v_gene: TRBV19; d_gene: .; CDR3nt: TGTGCCAGTAGTATAGTCCCCGGGAGCCATCAGCCCCAGCATTTT; CDR3aa: CASSIVPGSHQPQHF
len: 15; abundance: .; j_gene: TRBJ1-2; v_gene: TRBV28; d_gene: .; CDR3nt: TGTGCCAGCAGTCGGCCTTCAGGGGCTAACTATGGCTACACCTTC; CDR3aa: CASSRPSGANYGYTF
len: 16; abundance: .; j_gene: TRBJ2-2; v_gene: TRBV24-1; d_gene: TRBD1; CDR3nt: TGTGCCACCAGCGGCGGGACAGGGGGGACCACCGGGGAGCTGTTTTTT; CDR3aa: CATSGGTGGTTGELFF
len: 15; abundance: .; j_gene: TRBJ2-3; v_gene: TRBV2; d_gene: TRBD2; CDR3nt: TGTGCCAGCAGCCGACTAGCGGGGGGCACAGATACGCAGTATTTT; CDR3aa: CASSRLAGGTDTQYF
len: 14; abundance: .; j_gene: TRBJ1-2; v_gene: TRBV2; d_gene: TRBD1; CDR3nt: TGTGCCAGTACGAGGCAGGGGGCTTACTATGGCTACACCTTC; CDR3aa: CASTRQGAYYGYTF
len: 14; abundance: .; j_gene: TRBJ1-4; v_gene: TRBV12-1; d_gene: .; CDR3nt: TGTGCCAGCAGCTTTGTGTCAGGTTGGGAAAAACTGTTTTTT; CDR3aa: CASSFVSGWEKLFF
len: 16; abundance: .; j_gene: TRBJ2-3; v_gene: TRBV5-1; d_gene: .; CDR3nt: TGCGCCAGCAGCTTGGAGCAGGTGTCTTACACAGATACGCAGTATTTT; CDR3aa: CASSLEQVSYTDTQYF
len: 15; abundance: .; j_gene: TRBJ2-5; v_gene: TRBV9; d_gene: TRBD2; CDR3nt: TGTGCCAGCAGCGTAGATCCCAGCGGGGGGGGGACCCAGTACTTC; CDR3aa: CASSVDPSGGGTQYF
len: 16; abundance: .; j_gene: TRBJ1-2; v_gene: TRBV6-4; d_gene: TRBD1; CDR3nt: TGTGCCAGCAGCTCAACCGGGACAGGGTCTAACTATGGCTACACCTTC; CDR3aa: CASSSTGTGSNYGYTF
len: 19; abundance: .; j_gene: TRBJ1-6; v_gene: TRBV28; d_gene: .; CDR3nt: TGTGCCAGCAGTTTACTTAATCACAGGACCCAAGGGCCCAATTCACCCCTCCACTTT; CDR3aa: CASSLLNHRTQGPNSPLHF
len: 18; abundance: .; j_gene: TRBJ1-2; v_gene: TRBV3-1/TRBV3-2; d_gene: .; CDR3nt: TGTGCCAGCAGCCAAGATAGCGGTGGGGCAGCCTCTTCGGGGGGCTACACCTTC; CDR3aa: CASSQDSGGAASSGGYTF
len: 13; abundance: .; j_gene: TRBJ1-1; v_gene: TRBV6-5; d_gene: .; CDR3nt: TGTGCCAGCAGTTCAACAGGGTACACTGAAGCTTTCTTT; CDR3aa: CASSSTGYTEAFF
len: 15; abundance: .; j_gene: TRBJ2-1; v_gene: TRBV9; d_gene: TRBD2; CDR3nt: TGTGCCAGCAGCGGGCTTAGCGGGGGTGCCAATGAGCAGTTCTTC; CDR3aa: CASSGLSGGANEQFF
len: 17; abundance: .; j_gene: TRBJ1-2; v_gene: TRBV5-6; d_gene: TRBD1; CDR3nt: TGTGCCAGCAGTTTTCCCGGCCAGGGGGAAAATAGCTATGGCTACACCTTC; CDR3aa: CASSFPGQGENSYGYTF
len: 15; abundance: .; j_gene: TRBJ1-3; v_gene: TRBV2; d_gene: TRBD1; CDR3nt: TGTGCCAGCAGTCGGGACAGGGCCTCTGGAAACACCATATATTTT; CDR3aa: CASSRDRASGNTIYF
len: 13; abundance: .; j_gene: TRBJ1-4; v_gene: TRBV28; d_gene: .; CDR3nt: TGTGCCAGCGGTCGTACAGGGATTGAAAAACTGTTTTTT; CDR3aa: CASGRTGIEKLFF
len: 16; abundance: .; j_gene: TRBJ2-1; v_gene: TRBV19; d_gene: TRBD2; CDR3nt: TGTGCCAGTAGTATTTGGGGGGGGGTATCCTACAATGAGCAGTTCTTC; CDR3aa: CASSIWGGVSYNEQFF
len: 16; abundance: .; j_gene: TRBJ1-3; v_gene: TRBV6-5; d_gene: TRBD1; CDR3nt: TGTGCCAGCAGTTACTCGACAGGGTTCTCTGGAAACACCATATATTTT; CDR3aa: CASSYSTGFSGNTIYF
len: 15; abundance: .; j_gene: TRBJ1-6; v_gene: TRBV5-6; d_gene: .; CDR3nt: TGTGCCAGCACCACCCGGGGGTCAAGCAATTCACCCCTCCACTTT; CDR3aa: CASTTRGSSNSPLHF
len: 14; abundance: .; j_gene: TRBJ1-1; v_gene: TRBV4-1; d_gene: .; CDR3nt: TGCGCCAGCAGCCAAGGGGGAGTGAACACTGAAGCTTTCTTT; CDR3aa: CASSQGGVNTEAFF
len: 16; abundance: .; j_gene: TRBJ2-2; v_gene: TRBV5-1; d_gene: .; CDR3nt: TGCGCCAGCAGCCCCCAGGCGGGGTCGAACACCGGGGAGCTGTTTTTT; CDR3aa: CASSPQAGSNTGELFF
len: 12; abundance: .; j_gene: TRBJ2-7; v_gene: TRBV12-3/TRBV12-4; d_gene: .; CDR3nt: TGTGCCAGTGAGGGCCTCTCCTACGAGCAGTACTTC; CDR3aa: CASEGLSYEQYF
len: 14; abundance: once; j_gene: TRBJ1-1; v_gene: TRBV5-1; d_gene: .; CDR3nt: TGCGCCAGCAGCTTGGAGCCGGGGAACACTGAAGCTTTCTTT; CDR3aa: CASSLEPGNTEAFF
len: 16; abundance: .; j_gene: TRBJ1-6; v_gene: TRBV21-1; d_gene: .; CDR3nt: TGTGCCAGCAGCAAAGACTACAGGTTTTCGGGTTCACCCCTCCACTTT; CDR3aa: CASSKDYRFSGSPLHF